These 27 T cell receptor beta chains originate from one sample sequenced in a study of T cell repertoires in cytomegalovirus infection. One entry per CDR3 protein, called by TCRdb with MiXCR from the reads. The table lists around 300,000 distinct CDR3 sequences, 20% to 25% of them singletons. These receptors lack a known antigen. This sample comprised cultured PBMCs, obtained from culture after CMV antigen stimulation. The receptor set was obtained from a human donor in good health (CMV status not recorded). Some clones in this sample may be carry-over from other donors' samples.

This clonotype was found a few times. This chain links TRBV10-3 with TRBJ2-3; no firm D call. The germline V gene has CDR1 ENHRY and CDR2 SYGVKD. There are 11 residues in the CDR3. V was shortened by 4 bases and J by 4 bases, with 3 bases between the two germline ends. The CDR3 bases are TGTGCCATCAGTGGGCCAGATACGCAGTATTTT. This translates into CAISGPDTQYF.

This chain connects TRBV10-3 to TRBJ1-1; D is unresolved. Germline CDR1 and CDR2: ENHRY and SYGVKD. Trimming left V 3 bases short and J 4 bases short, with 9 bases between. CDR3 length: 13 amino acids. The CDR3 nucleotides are TGTGCCATCAGTGACCAGGCGGTCACTGAAGCTTTCTTT. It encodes CAISDQAVTEAFF.

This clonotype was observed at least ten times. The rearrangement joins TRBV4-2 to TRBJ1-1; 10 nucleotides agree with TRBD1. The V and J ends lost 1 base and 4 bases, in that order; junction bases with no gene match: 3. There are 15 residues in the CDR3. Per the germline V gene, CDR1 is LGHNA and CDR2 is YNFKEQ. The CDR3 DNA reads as TGTGCCAGCAGCCAAGCCCGGACAGGGGGCACTGAAGCTTTCTTT. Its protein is CASSQARTGGTEAFF.

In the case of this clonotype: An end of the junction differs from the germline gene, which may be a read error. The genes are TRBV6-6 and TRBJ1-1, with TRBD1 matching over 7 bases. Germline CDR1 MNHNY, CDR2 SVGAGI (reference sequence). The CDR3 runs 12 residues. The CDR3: CASGTANTGAFF. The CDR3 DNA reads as TGTGCCAGCGGGACAGCGAACACTGGAGCTTTCTTT.

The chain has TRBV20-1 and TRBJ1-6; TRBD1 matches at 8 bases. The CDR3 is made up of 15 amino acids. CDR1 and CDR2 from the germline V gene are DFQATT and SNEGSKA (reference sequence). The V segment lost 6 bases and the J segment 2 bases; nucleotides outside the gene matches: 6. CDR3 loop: CSATAGGAYNSPLHF. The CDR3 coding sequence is TGCAGTGCAACCGCAGGGGGCGCCTATAATTCACCCCTCCACTTT.

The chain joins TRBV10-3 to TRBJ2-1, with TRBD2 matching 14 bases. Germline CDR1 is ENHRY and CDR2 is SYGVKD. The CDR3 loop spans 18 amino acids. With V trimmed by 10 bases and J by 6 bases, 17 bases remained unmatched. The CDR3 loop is CASKPGLAGAGGSNEQFF. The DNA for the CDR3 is TGTGCCAGCAAACCGGGACTAGCGGGAGCCGGGGGTAGCAATGAGCAGTTCTTC.

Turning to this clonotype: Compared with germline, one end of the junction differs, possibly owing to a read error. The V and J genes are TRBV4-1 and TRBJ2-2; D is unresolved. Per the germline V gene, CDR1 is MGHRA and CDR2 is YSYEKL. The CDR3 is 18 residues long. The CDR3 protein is CDSSLTTRTLSNTGELFF. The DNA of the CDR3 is TGCGACAGCAGCCTGACGACACGGACCCTTTCGAACACCGGGGAGCTGTTTTTT.

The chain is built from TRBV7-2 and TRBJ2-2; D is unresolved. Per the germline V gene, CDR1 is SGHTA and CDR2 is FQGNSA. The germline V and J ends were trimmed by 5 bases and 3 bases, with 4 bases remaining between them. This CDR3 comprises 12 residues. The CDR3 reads CASSTYTGELFF. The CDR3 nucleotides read TGTGCCAGCAGCACCTACACCGGGGAGCTGTTTTTT.

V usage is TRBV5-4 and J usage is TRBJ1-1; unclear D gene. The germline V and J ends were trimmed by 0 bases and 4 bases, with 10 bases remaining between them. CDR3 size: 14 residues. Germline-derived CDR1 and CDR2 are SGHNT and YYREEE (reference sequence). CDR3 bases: TGTGCCAGCAGCTTGGACGGTCTGGTCACTGAAGCTTTCTTT. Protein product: CASSLDGLVTEAFF. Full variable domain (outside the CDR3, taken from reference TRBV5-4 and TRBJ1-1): ETGVTQSPTHLIKTRGQQVTLRCSSQSGHNTVSWYQQALGQGPQFIFQYYREEENGRGNFPPRFSGLQFPNYSSELNVNALELDDSALYLCASSLDGLVTEAFFGQGTRLTVV.

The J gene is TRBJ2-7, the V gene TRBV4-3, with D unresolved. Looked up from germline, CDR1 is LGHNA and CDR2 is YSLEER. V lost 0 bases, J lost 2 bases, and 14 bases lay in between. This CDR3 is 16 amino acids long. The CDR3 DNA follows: TGCGCCAGCAGCCAAGATGAGGCGTCTGACCCCTACGAGCAGTACTTC. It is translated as CASSQDEASDPYEQYF.

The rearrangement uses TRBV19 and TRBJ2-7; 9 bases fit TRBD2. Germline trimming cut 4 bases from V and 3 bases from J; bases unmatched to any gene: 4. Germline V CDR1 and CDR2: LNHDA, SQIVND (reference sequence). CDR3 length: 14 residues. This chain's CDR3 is CASSTTSGYYEQYF. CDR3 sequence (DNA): TGTGCCAGTAGTACGACTAGCGGATACTACGAGCAGTACTTC. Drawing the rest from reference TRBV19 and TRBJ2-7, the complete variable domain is DGGITQSPKYLFRKEGQNVTLSCEQNLNHDAMYWYRQDPGQGLRLIYYSQIVNDFQKGDIAEGYSVSREKKESFPLTVTSAQKNPTAFYLCASSTTSGYYEQYFGPGTRLTVT.

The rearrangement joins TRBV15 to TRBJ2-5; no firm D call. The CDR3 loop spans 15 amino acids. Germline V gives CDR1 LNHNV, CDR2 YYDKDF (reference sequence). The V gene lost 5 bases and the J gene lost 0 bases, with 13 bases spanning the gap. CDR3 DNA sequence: TGTGCCACCAGCGGCGAGGTGGCGTACCAAGAGACCCAGTACTTC. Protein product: CATSGEVAYQETQYF.

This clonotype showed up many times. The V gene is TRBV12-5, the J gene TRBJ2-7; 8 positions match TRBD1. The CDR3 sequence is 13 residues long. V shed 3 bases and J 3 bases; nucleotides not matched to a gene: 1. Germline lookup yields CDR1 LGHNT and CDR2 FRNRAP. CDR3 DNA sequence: TGTGCTAGTGGTTTAGGGACAGGCTACGAGCAGTACTTC. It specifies CASGLGTGYEQYF.

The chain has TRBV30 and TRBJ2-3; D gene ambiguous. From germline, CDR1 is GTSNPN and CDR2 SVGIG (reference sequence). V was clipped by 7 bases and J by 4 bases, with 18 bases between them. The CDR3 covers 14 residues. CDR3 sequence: CALTSFSSADTQYF. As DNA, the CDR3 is TGTGCCTTGACCTCGTTTTCTAGTGCAGATACGCAGTATTTT.

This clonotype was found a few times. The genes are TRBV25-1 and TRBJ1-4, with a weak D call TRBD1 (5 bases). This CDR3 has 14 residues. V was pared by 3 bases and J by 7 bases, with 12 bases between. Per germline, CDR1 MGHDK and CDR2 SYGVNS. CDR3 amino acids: CASSDGTDSEKLFF. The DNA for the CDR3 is TGTGCCAGCAGTGACGGGACCGATTCTGAAAAACTGTTTTTT.

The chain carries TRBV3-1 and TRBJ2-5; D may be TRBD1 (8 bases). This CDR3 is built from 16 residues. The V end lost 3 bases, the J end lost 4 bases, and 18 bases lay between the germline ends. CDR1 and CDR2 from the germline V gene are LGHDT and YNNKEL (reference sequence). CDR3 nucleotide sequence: TGTGCCAGCAGCCACGGACAGGGAGGGATTTCAGAGACCCAGTACTTC. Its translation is CASSHGQGGISETQYF.

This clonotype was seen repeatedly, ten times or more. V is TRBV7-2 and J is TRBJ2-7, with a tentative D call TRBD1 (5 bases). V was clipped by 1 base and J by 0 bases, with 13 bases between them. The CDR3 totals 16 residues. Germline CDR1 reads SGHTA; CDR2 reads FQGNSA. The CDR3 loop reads CASSLGGDVSSYEQYF. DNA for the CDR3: TGTGCCAGCAGCTTAGGGGGCGACGTGAGCTCCTACGAGCAGTACTTC.

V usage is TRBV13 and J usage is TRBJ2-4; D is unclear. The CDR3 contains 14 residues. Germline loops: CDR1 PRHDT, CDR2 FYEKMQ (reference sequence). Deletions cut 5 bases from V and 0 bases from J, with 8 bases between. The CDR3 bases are TGTGCCAGCAGCCCCCGGCTAGCCAAAAACATTCAGTACTTC. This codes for CASSPRLAKNIQYF.

CDR3 amino acids: CASSLDSSVGSDTQYF. The CDR3, as DNA: TGTGCCAGCAGCTTAGATTCCAGCGTCGGTTCAGATACGCAGTATTTT. This chain joins TRBV7-2 and TRBJ2-3; D is ambiguous. The CDR3 loop spans 16 amino acids. Per germline, CDR1 SGHTA and CDR2 FQGNSA. Trimming removed 1 base at V and 4 bases at J, with 15 bases between.

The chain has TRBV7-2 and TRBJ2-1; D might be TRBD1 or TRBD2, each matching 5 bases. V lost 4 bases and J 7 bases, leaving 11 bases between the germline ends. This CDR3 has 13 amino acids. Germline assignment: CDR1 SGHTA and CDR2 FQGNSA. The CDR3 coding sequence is TGTGCCAGCAGCTCCTCTGGGGGTAATGAGCAGTTCTTC. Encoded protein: CASSSSGGNEQFF. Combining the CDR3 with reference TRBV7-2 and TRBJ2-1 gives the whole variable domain GAGVSQSPSNKVTEKGKDVELRCDPISGHTALYWYRQSLGQGLEFLIYFQGNSAPDKSGLPSDRFSAERTGGSVSTLTIQRTQQEDSAVYLCASSSSGGNEQFFGPGTRLTVL.

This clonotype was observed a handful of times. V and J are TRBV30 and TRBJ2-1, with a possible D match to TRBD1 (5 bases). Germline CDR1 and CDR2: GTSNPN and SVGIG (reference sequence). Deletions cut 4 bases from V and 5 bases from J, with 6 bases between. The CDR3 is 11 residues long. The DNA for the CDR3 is TGTGCCTGGAACAGGAACAATGAGCAGTTCTTC. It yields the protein CAWNRNNEQFF.

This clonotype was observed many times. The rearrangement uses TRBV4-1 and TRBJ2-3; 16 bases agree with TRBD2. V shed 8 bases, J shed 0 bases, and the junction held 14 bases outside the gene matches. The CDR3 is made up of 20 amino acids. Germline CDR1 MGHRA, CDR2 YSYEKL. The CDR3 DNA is TGCGCCAGCTCGAGCACGGGGACGGGACTAGCGGGAGGGAGCACAGATACGCAGTATTTT. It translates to CASSSTGTGLAGGSTDTQYF.

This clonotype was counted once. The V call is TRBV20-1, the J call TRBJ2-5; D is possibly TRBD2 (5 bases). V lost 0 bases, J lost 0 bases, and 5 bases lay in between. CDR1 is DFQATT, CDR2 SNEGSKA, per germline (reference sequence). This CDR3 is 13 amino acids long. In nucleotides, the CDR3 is TGCAGTGCTAGAGACGGGAACCAAGAGACCCAGTACTTC. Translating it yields CSARDGNQETQYF.

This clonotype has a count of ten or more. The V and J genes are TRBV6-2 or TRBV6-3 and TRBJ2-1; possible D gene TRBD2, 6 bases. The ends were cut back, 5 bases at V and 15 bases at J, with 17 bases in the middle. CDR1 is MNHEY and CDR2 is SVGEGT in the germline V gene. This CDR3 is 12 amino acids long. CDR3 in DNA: TGTGCCAGCAGTGCATTCGACGGGCGGGGGTTCTTC. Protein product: CASSAFDGRGFF.

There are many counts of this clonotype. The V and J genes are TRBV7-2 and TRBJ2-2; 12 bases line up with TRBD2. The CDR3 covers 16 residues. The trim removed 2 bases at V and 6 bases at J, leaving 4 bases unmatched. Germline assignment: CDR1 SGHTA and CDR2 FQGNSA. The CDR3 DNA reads TGTGCCAGCAGCTTAATGGGACTAGCGGGTTCCGGGGAGCTGTTTTTT. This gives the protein CASSLMGLAGSGELFF.

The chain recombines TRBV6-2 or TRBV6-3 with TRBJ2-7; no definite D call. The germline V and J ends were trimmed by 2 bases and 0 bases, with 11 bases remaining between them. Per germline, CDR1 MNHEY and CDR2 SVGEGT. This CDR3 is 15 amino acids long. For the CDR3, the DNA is TGTGCCAGCAGTTACGAGATTGCGAGCTCCTACGAGCAGTACTTC. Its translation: CASSYEIASSYEQYF.

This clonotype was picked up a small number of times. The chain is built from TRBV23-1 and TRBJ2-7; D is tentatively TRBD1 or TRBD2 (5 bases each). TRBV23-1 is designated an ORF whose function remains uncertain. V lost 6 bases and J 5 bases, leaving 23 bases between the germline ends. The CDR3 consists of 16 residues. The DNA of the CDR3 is TGCGCCAGCAGCCCAATTCGGGGACGCCTCAGGAACGAGCAGTACGTC. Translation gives CASSPIRGRLRNEQYV.